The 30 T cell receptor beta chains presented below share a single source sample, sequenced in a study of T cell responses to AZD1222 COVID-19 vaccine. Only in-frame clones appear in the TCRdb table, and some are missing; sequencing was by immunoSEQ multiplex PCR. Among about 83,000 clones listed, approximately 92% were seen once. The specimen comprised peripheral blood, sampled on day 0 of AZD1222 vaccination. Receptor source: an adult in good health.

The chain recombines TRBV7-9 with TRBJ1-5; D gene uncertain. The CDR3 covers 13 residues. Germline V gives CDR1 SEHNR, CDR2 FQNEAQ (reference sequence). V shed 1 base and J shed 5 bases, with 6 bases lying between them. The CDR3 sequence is CASSLGPHQPQHF. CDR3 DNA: TGTGCCAGCAGCTTAGGGCCACATCAGCCCCAGCATTTT.

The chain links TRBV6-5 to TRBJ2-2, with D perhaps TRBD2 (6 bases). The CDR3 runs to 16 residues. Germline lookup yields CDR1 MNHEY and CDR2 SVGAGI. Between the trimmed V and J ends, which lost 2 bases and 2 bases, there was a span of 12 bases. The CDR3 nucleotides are TGTGCCAGCAGTTACGCCGGGGGTCCCAACACCGGGGAGCTGTTTTTT. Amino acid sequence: CASSYAGGPNTGELFF.

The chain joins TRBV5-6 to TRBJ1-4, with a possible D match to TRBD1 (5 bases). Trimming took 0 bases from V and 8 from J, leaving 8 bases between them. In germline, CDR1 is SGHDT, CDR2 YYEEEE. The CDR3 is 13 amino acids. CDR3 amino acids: CASSLGGEEKLFF. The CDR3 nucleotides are TGTGCCAGCAGCTTGGGGGGCGAGGAAAAACTGTTTTTT.

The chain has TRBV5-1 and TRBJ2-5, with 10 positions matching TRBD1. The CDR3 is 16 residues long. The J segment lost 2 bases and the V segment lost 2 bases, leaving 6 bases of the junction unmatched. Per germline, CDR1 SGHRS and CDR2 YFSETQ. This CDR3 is CASSFGDRGLQETQYF. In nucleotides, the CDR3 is TGCGCCAGCAGCTTTGGGGACAGGGGTCTACAAGAGACCCAGTACTTC.

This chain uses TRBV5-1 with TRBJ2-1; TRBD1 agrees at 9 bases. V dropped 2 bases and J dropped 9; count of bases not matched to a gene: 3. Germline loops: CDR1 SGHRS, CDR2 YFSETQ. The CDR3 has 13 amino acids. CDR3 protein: CASSLGGQGEQFF. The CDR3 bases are TGCGCCAGCAGCTTAGGGGGACAGGGTGAGCAGTTCTTC.

The CDR3 loop reads CASSPLTGGVSTDTQYF. CDR3 DNA: TGTGCCAGCAGCCCTCTGACAGGAGGGGTTAGCACAGATACGCAGTATTTT. The chain links TRBV5-6 to TRBJ2-3; possibly TRBD1 or TRBD2 for D (6 bases each). The CDR3 runs to 17 residues. Between the trimmed V and J ends, which lost 4 bases and 0 bases, there was a span of 18 bases. From germline, CDR1 is SGHDT and CDR2 YYEEEE. Complete variable domain (other parts from reference TRBV5-6 and TRBJ2-3): DAGVTQSPTHLIKTRGQQVTLRCSPKSGHDTVSWYQQALGQGPQFIFQYYEEEERQRGNFPDRFSGHQFPNYSSELNVNALLLGDSALYLCASSPLTGGVSTDTQYFGPGTRLTVL.

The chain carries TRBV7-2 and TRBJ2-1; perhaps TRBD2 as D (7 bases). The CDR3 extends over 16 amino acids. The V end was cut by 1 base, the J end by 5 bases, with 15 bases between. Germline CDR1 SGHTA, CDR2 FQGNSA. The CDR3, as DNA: TGTGCCAGCAGCTTAGGGGCGGGGGCTCTGGACAATGAGCAGTTCTTC. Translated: CASSLGAGALDNEQFF.

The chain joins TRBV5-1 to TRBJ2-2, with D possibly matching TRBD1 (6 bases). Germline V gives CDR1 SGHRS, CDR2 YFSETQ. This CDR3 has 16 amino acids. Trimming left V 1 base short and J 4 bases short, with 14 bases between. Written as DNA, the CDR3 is TGCGCCAGCAGCTTGTACCCAGGGGCGGGCACCGGGGAGCTGTTTTTT. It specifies CASSLYPGAGTGELFF.

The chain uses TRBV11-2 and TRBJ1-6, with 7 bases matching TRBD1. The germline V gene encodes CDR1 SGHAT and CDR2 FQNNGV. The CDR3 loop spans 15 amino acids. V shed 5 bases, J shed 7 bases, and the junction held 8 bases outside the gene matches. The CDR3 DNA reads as TGTGCCAGCAGCCACACTACACAGGGGAATTCACCCCTCCACTTT. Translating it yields CASSHTTQGNSPLHF.

The CDR3 spells CASSWGQQETQYF. CDR3 bases: TGTGCCAGCAGCTGGGGACAGCAAGAGACCCAGTACTTC. V and J are TRBV7-9 and TRBJ2-5; 7 bases match TRBD1. Germline trimming cut 4 bases from V and 2 bases from J; bases unmatched to any gene: 1. There are 13 residues in the CDR3. The germline V gene has CDR1 SEHNR and CDR2 FQNEAQ (reference sequence).

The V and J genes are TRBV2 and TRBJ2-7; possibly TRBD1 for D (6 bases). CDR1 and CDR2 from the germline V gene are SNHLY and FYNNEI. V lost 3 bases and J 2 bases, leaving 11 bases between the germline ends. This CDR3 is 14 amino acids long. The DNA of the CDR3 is TGTGCCAGCAGTGAGGTACAGGGAACCTACGAGCAGTACTTC. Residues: CASSEVQGTYEQYF.

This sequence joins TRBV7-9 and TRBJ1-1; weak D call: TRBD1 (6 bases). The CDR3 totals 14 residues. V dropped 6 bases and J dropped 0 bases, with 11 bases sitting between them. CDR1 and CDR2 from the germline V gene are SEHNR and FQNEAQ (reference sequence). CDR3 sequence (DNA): TGTGCCAGCAGGAAAGGGGGTATGAACACTGAAGCTTTCTTT. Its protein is CASRKGGMNTEAFF.

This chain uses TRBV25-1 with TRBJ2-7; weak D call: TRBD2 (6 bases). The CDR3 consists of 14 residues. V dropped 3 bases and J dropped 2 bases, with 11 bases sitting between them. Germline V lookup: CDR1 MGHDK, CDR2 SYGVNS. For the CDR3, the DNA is TGTGCCAGCAGTGAGGGGGGAGTAGCCTACGAGCAGTACTTC. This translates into CASSEGGVAYEQYF.

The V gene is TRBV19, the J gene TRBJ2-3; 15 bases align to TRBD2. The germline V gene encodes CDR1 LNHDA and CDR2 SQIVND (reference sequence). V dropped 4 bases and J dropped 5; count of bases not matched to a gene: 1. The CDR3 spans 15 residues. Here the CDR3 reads CASSTGLAGGDTQYF. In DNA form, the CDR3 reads TGTGCCAGTAGTACGGGACTAGCGGGAGGAGATACGCAGTATTTT.

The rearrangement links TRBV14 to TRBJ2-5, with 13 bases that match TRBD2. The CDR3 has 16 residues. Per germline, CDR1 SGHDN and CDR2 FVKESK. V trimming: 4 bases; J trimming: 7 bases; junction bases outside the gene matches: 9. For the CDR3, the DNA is TGTGCCAGCAGCCGATGGACTAGCGGGAGTGGGGTGACCCAGTACTTC. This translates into CASSRWTSGSGVTQYF.

The chain's CDR3 is CASSPGWGETQYF. The CDR3 coding sequence is TGTGCCAGCAGTCCGGGTTGGGGGGAGACCCAGTACTTC. The gene calls are TRBV2 and TRBJ2-5; D is possibly TRBD1 or TRBD2 (5 bases each). Between the trimmed V and J ends, which lost 5 bases and 5 bases, there was a span of 12 bases. Germline V gives CDR1 SNHLY, CDR2 FYNNEI. CDR3 length equals 13 residues. The whole variable domain, filled in from reference TRBV2 and TRBJ2-5, reads EPEVTQTPSHQVTQMGQEVILRCVPISNHLYFYWYRQILGQKVEFLVSFYNNEISEKSEIFDDQFSVERPDGSNFTLKIRSTKLEDSAMYFCASSPGWGETQYFGPGTRLLVL.

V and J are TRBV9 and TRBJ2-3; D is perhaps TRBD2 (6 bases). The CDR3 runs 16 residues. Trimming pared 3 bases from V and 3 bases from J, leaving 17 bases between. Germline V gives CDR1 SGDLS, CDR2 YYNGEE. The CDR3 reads CASSGGLVGVTDTQYF. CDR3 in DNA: TGTGCCAGCAGCGGGGGACTCGTAGGAGTAACAGATACGCAGTATTTT.

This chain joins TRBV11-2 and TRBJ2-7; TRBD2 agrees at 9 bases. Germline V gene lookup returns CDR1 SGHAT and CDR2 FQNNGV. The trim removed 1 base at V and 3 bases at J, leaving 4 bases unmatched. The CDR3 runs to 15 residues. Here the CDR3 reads CASSLAFSGSYEQYF. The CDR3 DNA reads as TGTGCCAGCAGCTTAGCCTTTAGCGGGAGCTACGAGCAGTACTTC.

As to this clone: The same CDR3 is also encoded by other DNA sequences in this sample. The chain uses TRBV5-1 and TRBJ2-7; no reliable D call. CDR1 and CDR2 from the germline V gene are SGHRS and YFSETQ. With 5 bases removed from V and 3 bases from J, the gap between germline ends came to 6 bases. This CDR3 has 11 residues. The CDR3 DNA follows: TGCGCCAGCAGTTCGAGCTACGAGCAGTACTTC. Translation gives CASSSSYEQYF.

The CDR3 sequence: CASSPTRDSLMNTEAFF. The CDR3 nucleotides read TGTGCCAGCTCACCCACCCGCGACAGCCTGATGAACACTGAAGCTTTCTTT. The chain carries TRBV18 and TRBJ1-1, with D perhaps TRBD1 (5 bases). The V and J ends lost 3 bases and 0 bases respectively, with 17 bases between them. Per the germline V gene, CDR1 is KGHSH and CDR2 is LQKENI. This CDR3 has 17 residues.

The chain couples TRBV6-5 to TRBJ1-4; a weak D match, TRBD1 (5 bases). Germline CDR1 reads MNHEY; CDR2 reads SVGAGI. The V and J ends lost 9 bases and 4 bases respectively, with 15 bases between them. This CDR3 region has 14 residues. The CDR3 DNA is TGTGCCAGTCGGGACCCCGAACTTAATGAAAAACTGTTTTTT. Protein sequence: CASRDPELNEKLFF.

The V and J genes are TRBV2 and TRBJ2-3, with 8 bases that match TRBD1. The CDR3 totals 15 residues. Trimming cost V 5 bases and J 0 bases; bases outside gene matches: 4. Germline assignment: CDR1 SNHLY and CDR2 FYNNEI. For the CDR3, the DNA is TGTGCCAGCAGTATGCGGACAGGGAGCACAGATACGCAGTATTTT. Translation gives CASSMRTGSTDTQYF.

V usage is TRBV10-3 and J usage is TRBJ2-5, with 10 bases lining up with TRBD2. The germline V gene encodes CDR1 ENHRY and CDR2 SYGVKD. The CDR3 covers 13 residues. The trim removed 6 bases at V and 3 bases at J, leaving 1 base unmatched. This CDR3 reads CAIRGLAEETQYF. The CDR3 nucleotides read TGTGCCATCAGAGGACTAGCGGAAGAGACCCAGTACTTC.

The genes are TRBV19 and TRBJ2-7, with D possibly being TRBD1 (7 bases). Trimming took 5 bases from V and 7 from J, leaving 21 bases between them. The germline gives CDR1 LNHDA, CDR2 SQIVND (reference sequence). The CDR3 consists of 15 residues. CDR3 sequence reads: CASSAGTVSSWEQYF. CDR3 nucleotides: TGTGCCAGTAGTGCGGGGACAGTCAGTTCGTGGGAGCAGTACTTC.

CDR3 in amino acids: CAWSPAYNEQFF. The CDR3 nucleotides are TGTGCCTGGAGCCCAGCTTACAATGAGCAGTTCTTC. J is TRBJ2-1 and V is TRBV30; no firm D call. The CDR3 sequence is 12 residues long. The V end was cut by 3 bases, the J end by 4 bases, with 7 bases between. From germline, CDR1 is GTSNPN and CDR2 SVGIG (reference sequence).

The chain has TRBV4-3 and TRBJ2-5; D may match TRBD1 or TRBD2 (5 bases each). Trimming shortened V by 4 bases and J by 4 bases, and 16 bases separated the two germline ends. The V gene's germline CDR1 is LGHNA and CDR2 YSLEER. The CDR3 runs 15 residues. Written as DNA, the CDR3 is TGCGCCAGCAGCCTTGTTCGGGGCGCGGGAGAGACCCAGTACTTC. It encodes CASSLVRGAGETQYF.

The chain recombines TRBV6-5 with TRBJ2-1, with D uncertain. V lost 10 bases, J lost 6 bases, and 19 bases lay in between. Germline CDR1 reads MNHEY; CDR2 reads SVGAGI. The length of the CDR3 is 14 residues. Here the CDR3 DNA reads TGTGCCACTCAGACCCAGCGCTCTACCAATGAGCAGTTCTTC. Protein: CATQTQRSTNEQFF.

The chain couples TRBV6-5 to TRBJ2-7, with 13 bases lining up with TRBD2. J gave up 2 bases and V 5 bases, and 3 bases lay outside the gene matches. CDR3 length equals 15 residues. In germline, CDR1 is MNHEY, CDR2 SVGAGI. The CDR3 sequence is CASSQTSGRTYEQYF. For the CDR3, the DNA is TGTGCCAGCAGTCAGACTAGCGGGAGGACCTACGAGCAGTACTTC.

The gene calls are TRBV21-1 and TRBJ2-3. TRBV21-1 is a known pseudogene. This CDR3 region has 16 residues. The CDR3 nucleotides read TGTGCCAGTGAAGGGGGGCAGCCAAACCACACAGATACGCAGTATTTT. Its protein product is CASEGGQPNHTDTQYF.

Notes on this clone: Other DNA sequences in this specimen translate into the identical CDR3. This chain's CDR3 is CASSASGSTDTQYF. In nucleotides, the CDR3 is TGTGCCAGCAGCGCTAGCGGGAGCACAGATACGCAGTATTTT. The chain links TRBV6-4 to TRBJ2-3; TRBD2 aligns across 8 bases. CDR1 and CDR2 from the germline V gene are MRHNA and SNTAGT. The CDR3 has 14 amino acids. V was pared by 6 bases and J by 0 bases, with 2 bases of the junction left unmatched.